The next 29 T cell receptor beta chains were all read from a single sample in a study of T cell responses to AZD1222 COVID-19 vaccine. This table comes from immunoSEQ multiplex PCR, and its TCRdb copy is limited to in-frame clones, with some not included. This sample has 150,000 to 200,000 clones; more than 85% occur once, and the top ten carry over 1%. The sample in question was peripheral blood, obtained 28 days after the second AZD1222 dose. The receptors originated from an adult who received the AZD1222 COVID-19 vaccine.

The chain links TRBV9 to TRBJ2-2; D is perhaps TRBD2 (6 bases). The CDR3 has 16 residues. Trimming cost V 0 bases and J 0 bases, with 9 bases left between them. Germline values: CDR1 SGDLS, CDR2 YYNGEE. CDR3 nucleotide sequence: TGTGCCAGCAGCGTAGCGACTAGAGCGAACACCGGGGAGCTGTTTTTT. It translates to CASSVATRANTGELFF.

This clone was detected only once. The chain's CDR3 is CSVGDRGGYGYTF. In DNA, the CDR3 is TGCAGCGTTGGAGACAGGGGCGGCTATGGCTACACCTTC. The chain combines TRBV29-1 with TRBJ1-2; 8 bases are shared with TRBD1. Germline loops: CDR1 SQVTM, CDR2 ANQGSEA. This CDR3 is built from 13 residues. V gave up 4 bases and J gave up 4 bases; unmatched junction bases: 5.

The CDR3 DNA reads as TGTGCCAGCAGTCGACTAGCCGCTGCGGGTAACTCTGGAAACACCATATATTTT. Its translation is CASSRLAAAGNSGNTIYF. This chain uses TRBV6-6 with TRBJ1-3, with D hard to call. CDR1 is MNHNY and CDR2 is SVGAGI in the germline V gene (reference sequence). This CDR3 has 18 amino acids. V gave up 5 bases and J gave up 0 bases, with 20 bases separating them.

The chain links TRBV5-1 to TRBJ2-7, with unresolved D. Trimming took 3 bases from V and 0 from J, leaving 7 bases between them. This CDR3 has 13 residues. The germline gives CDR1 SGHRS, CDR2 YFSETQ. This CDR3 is CASSYQSSYEQYF. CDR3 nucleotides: TGCGCCAGCAGCTACCAGAGCTCCTACGAGCAGTACTTC.

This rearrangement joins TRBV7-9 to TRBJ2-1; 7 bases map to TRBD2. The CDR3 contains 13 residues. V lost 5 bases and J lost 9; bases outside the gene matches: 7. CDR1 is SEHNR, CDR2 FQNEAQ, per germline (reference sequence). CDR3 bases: TGTGCCAGCAGCCCAGACCCGGGGGGTGAGCAGTTCTTC. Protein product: CASSPDPGGEQFF.

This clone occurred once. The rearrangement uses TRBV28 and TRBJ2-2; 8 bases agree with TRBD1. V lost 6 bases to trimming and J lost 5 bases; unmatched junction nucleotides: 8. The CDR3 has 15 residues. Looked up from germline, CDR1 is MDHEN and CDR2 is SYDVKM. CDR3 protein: CASRVGQVGTGELFF. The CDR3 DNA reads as TGTGCCAGCAGGGTGGGACAGGTGGGAACCGGGGAGCTGTTTTTT.

CDR3 sequence reads: CASSLGQLNYGYTF. CDR3 DNA: TGTGCCAGCAGCTTAGGGCAGCTGAACTATGGCTACACCTTC. The J gene is TRBJ1-2, the V gene TRBV7-9; the D is unclear. Germline CDR1 reads SEHNR; CDR2 reads FQNEAQ (reference sequence). This CDR3 is built from 14 residues. Trimming took 1 base from V and 2 from J, leaving 8 bases between them.

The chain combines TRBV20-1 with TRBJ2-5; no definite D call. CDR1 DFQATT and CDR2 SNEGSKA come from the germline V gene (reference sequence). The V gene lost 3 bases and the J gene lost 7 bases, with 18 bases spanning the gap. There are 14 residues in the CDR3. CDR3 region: CSASHRSLLGTQYF. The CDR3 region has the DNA TGCAGTGCTAGTCACCGCAGCCTCTTAGGGACCCAGTACTTC.

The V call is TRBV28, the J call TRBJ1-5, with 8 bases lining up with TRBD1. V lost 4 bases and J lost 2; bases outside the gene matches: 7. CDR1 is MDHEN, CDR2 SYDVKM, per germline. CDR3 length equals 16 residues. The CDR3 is CASSSPQGAGNQPQHF. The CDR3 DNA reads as TGTGCCAGCAGTTCCCCCCAGGGGGCTGGCAATCAGCCCCAGCATTTT.

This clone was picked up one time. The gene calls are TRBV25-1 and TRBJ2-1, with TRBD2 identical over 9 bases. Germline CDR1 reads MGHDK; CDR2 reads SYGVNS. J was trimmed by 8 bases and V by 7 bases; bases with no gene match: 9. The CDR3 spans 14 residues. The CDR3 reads CASKSGGPGDEQFF. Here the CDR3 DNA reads TGTGCCAGCAAGAGCGGGGGGCCGGGGGATGAGCAGTTCTTC.

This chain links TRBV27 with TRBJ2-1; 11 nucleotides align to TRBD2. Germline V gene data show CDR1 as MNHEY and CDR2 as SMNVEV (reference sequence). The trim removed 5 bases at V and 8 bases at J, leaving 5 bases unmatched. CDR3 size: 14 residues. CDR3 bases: TGTGCCAGCAGTCGACTAGCGGGAAACTATGAGCAGTTCTTC. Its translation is CASSRLAGNYEQFF.

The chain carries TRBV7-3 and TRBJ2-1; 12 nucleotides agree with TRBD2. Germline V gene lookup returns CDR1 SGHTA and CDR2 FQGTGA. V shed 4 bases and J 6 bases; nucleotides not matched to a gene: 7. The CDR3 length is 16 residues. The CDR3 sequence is CASSSPTSGGINEQFF. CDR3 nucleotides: TGTGCCAGCAGCTCCCCTACTAGCGGGGGGATCAATGAGCAGTTCTTC.

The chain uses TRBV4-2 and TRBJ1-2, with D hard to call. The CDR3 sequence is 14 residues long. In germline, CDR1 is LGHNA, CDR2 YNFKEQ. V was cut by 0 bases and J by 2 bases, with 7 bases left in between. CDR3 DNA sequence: TGTGCCAGCAGCCAAGAACGGGGAAACTATGGCTACACCTTC. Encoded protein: CASSQERGNYGYTF.

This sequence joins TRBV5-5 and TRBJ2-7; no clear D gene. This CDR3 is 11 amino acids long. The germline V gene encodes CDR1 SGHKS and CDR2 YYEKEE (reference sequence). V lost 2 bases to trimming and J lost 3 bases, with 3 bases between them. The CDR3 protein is CASSFDYEQYF. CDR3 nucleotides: TGTGCCAGCAGCTTCGACTACGAGCAGTACTTC.

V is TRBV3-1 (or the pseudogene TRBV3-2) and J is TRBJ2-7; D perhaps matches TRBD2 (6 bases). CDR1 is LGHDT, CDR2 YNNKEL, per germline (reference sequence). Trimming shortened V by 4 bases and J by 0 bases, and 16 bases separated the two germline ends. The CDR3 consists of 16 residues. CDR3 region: CASSPVSGRSSYEQYF. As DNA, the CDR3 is TGTGCCAGCAGCCCGGTTAGCGGTCGCAGCTCCTACGAGCAGTACTTC.

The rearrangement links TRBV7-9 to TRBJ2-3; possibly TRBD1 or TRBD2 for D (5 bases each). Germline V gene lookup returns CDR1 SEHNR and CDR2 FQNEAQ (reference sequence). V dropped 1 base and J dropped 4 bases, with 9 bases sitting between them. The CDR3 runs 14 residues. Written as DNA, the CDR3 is TGTGCCAGCAGCTTAGGAGGGGCTCCAGATACGCAGTATTTT. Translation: CASSLGGAPDTQYF.

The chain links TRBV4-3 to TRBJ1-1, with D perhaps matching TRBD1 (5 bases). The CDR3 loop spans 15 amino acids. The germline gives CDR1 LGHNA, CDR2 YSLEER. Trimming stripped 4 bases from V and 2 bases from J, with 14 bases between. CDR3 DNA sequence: TGCGCCAGCAGCCGACTAACGGACACAAACACTGAAGCTTTCTTT. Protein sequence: CASSRLTDTNTEAFF.

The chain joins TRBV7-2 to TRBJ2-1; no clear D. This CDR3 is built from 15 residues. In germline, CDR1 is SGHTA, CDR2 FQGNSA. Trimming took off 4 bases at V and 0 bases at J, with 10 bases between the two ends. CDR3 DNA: TGTGCCAGCAGCTCCGCCTCTTACTCCTACAATGAGCAGTTCTTC. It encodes CASSSASYSYNEQFF.

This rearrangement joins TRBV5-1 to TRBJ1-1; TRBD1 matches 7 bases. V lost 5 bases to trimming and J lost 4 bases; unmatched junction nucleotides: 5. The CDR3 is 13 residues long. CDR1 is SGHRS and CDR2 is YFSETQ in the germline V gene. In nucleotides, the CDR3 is TGCGCCAGCAGGAACCAGGGGGGCACTGAAGCTTTCTTT. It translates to CASRNQGGTEAFF.

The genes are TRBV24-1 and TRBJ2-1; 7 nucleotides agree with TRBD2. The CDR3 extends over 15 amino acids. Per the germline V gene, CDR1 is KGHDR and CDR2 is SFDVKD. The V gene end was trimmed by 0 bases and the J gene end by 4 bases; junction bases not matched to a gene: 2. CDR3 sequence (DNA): TGTGCCACCAGTGATTTGGGGGGGGGTTACAATGAGCAGTTCTTC. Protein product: CATSDLGGGYNEQFF.

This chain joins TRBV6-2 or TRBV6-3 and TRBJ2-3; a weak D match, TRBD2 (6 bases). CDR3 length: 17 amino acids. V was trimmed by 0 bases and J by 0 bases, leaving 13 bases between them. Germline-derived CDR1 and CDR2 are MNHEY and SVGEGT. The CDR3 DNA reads TGTGCCAGCAGTTACTCGAGGCGGGACCTAAGCACAGATACGCAGTATTTT. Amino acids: CASSYSRRDLSTDTQYF.

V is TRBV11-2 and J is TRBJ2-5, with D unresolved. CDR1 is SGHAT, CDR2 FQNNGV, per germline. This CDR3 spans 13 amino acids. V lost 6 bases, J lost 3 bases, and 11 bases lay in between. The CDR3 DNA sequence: TGTGCCAGCAGATCTGTGGCTAAAGAGACCCAGTACTTC. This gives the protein CASRSVAKETQYF.

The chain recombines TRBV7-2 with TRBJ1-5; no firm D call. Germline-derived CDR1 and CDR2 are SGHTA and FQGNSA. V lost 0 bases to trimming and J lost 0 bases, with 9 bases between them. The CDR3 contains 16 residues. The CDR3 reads CASSLATAISNQPQHF. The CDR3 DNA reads TGTGCCAGCAGCTTAGCAACAGCTATTAGCAATCAGCCCCAGCATTTT.

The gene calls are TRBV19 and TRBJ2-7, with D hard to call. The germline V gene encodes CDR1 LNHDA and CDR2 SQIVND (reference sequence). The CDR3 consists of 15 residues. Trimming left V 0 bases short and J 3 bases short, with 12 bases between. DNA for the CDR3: TGTGCCAGTAGTATAGAGGGCAGGCCGATCTACGAGCAGTACTTC. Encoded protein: CASSIEGRPIYEQYF.

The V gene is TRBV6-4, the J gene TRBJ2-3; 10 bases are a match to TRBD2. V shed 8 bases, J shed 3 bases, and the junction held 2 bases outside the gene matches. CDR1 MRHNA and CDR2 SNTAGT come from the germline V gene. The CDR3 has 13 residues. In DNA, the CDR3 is TGTGCCAGCCGAGCGGGAGGGACAGATACGCAGTATTTT. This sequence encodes CASRAGGTDTQYF.

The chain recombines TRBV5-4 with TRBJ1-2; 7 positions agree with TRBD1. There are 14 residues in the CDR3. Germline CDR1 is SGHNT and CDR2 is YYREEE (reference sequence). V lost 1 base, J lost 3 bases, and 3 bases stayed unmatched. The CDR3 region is CASSLQGDDYGYTF. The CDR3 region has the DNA TGTGCCAGCAGCTTGCAGGGGGATGACTATGGCTACACCTTC.

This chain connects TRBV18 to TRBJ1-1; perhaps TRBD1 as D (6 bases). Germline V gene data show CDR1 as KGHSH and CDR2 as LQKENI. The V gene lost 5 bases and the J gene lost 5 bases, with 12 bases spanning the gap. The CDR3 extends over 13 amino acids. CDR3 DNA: TGTGCCAGCTCAATACAGGGTTGGACTGAAGCTTTCTTT. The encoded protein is CASSIQGWTEAFF.

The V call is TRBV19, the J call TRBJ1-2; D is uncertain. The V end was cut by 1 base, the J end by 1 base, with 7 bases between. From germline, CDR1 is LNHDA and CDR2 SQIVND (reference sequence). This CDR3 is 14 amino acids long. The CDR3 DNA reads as TGTGCCAGTAGTATAGCCAGCGGTAACTATGGCTACACCTTC. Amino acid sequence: CASSIASGNYGYTF.

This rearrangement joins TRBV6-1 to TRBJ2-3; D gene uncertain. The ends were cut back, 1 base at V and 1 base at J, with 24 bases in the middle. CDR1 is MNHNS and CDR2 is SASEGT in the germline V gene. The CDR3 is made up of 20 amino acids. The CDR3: CASSEVTALAGEAGTDTQYF. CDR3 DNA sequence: TGTGCCAGCAGTGAAGTCACGGCGCTGGCTGGCGAGGCGGGCACAGATACGCAGTATTTT.